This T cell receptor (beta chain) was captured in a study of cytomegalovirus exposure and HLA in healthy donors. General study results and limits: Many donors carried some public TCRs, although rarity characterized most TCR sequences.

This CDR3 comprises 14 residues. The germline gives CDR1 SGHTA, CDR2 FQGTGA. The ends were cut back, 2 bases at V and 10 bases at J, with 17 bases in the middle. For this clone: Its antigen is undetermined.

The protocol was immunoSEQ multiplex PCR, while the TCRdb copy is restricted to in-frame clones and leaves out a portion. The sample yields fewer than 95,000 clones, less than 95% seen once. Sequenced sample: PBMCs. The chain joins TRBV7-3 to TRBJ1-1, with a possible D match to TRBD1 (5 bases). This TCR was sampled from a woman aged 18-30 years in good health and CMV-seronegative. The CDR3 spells CASSLGGAQGGAFF. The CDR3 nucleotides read TGTGCCAGCAGCTTAGGAGGGGCCCAAGGAGGAGCTTTCTTT.